Listed below are T cell receptor beta chains from one sample, sequenced in a study of cytomegalovirus exposure and HLA in healthy donors. Sequenced by immunoSEQ multiplex PCR; TCRdb stores in-frame clones only, minus some. The sample consists of over 85,000 clones, roughly 80% of them appearing once. Sequenced sample: PBMCs. Source of these receptors: a man younger than 45 in good health and CMV-seropositive. CDR3s leave out the opening cysteine and the closing phenylalanine or tryptophan. A row's size may be missing; if present it is once, few, many or a size class.

abundance	v_gene	CDR3aa
.	TRBV30	AWSVRRGGPGNTIY
.	TRBV14	ASSLKGGTQY
once	TRBV19	ASTLDLNNEQF
.	TRBV19	ASSQAGRETQY
.	TRBV25-1	ASSVRRGRQSAPA
.	TRBV19	ASRKKGGAPGYT
.	TRBV7-2	ASSRTTPQWEQY
.	TRBV10-1	ASSEGQTQY
.	TRBV10-3	ATAGTGVYEQY
.	TRBV5-1	ASSLAVAGQLNYGYT
.	TRBV5-4	ASSRGQTSTDTQY
.	TRBV5-6	ASNILEGSGTEAF
few	TRBV4-1	ASRGPSGGGMNTEAF
few	TRBV5-8	ASSAGRRSGELF
.	TRBV4-3	ASSQRAGAGYT
once	TRBV5-1	ASSLEAGAAGELF
.	TRBV7-2	ASSLELWGADTQY
.	TRBV23-1	ATSQGPCT
.	TRBV6-6	ASSSLQGFYEQY
.	TRBV7-9	ASSSGFGQPQH
.	TRBV14	ASSQDRGREDPNQPQH
.	TRBV6-5	ASSYSLAGLTDTQY
.	TRBV5-6	ASSLEGGRVNGYT
.	TRBV6-1	ASSDPGTGTYEQY
.	TRBV25-1	ASSEPGGVNTEAF
.	TRBV2	ASSEVDIYTIY
once	TRBV5-1	ASSSSGSTDTQY
.	TRBV30	AWGTGHWNTEAF
.	TRBV5-4	ASSLEVSGETQY
.	TRBV7-3	ASSFGSQPQH
.	TRBV9	ASSLGAGESTLH
.	TRBV19	ASSTGSGQPQH
.	TRBV12-5	ASVYGGDTPLH
.	TRBV7-9	SSSNSGGEQF
.	TRBV13	ASRPQGPHLSYEQY
.	TRBV2	ASSDSAGDGYT
.	TRBV10-3	AITRGTYGYT
.	TRBV30	AWSGYGGLAGGPGTGELF
.	TRBV7-8	ASSLRDRGDGYT
.	TRBV5-5	ASSLARTGIGNTIY
.	TRBV4-3	ASSQDLRLGAYNEQF
.	TRBV12-5	ASGWDGGNEQF
.	TRBV2	ASSPGLYEQY
.	TRBV4-1	ASSHHPRGRVYEQY
.	TRBV9	ASSRQGENSPLH